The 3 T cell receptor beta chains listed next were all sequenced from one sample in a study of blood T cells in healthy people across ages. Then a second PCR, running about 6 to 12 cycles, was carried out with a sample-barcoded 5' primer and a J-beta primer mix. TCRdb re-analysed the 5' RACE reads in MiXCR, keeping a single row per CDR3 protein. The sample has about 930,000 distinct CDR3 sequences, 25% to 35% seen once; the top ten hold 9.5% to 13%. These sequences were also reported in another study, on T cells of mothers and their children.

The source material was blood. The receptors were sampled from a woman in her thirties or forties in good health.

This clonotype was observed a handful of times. The CDR3 DNA sequence: TGTGCCAGCAGCTCTGGACAAGATCGCACAGATACGCAGTATTTT. It specifies CASSSGQDRTDTQYF. The chain recombines TRBV7-9 with TRBJ2-3; tentatively, D is TRBD1 (5 bases). The CDR3 contains 15 residues. The germline gives CDR1 SEHNR, CDR2 FQNEAQ (reference sequence). The V end lost 4 bases, the J end lost 1 base, and 12 bases lay between the germline ends.

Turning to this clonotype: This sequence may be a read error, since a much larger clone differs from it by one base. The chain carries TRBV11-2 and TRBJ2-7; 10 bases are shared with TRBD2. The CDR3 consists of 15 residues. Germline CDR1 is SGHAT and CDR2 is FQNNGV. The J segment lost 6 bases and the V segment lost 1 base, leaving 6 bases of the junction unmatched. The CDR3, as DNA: TGTGCCAGCAGCTTAGGTCTAGCGGGGGACCTCGAGCAGTACTTC. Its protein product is CASSLGLAGDLEQYF.

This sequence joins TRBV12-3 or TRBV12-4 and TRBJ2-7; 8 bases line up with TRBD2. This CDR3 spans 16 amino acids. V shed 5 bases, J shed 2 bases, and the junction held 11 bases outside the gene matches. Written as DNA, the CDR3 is TGTGCCAGCAGTCGGGTTCTGGCGGGGGGAGCCTACGAGCAGTACTTC. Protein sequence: CASSRVLAGGAYEQYF.